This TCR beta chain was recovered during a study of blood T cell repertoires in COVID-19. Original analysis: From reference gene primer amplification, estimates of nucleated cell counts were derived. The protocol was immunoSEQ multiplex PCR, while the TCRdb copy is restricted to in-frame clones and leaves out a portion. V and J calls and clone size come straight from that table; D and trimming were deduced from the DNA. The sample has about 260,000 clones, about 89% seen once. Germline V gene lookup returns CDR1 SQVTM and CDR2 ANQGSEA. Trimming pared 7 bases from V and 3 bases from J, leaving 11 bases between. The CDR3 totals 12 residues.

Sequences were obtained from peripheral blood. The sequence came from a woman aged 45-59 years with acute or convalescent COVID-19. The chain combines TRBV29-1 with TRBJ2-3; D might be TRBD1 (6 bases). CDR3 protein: CSGTTGTDTQYF. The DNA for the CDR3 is TGCAGCGGGACCACAGGGACAGATACGCAGTATTTT.